A selection of T cell receptor beta chains follows, all from one sample in a study of T cells after posttransplantation cyclophosphamide. Generated by immunoSEQ multiplex PCR, the TCRdb table keeps only in-frame clones and is missing some. The data show roughly 20,000 clones, approximately 83% seen once. The material sequenced was PBMCs, taken 362 days after allogeneic stem cell transplant with calcineurin inhibitor and methotrexate. These TCRs come from a female patient in her 30s who received an allogeneic stem cell transplant from an unrelated donor, was CMV-positive, and had acute and chronic GVHD. The T cells may come from the graft donor. Each CDR3 is given with its conserved first and last residue. The order of the fields is D gene, clone size, V gene, J gene, CDR3 protein, CDR3 DNA. D genes are given only for firm matches. Size is stated for part of the rows, as once, few or many counts, or as a class when the clone is expanded.

-,-,TRBV18,TRBJ2-1,CASSRDNNEQFF,TGTGCCAGCTCAAGAGACAACAATGAGCAGTTCTTC
TRBD2,-,TRBV10-3,TRBJ2-1,CATAQRKREDDEQFF,TGTGCCACCGCACAGAGGAAGCGGGAAGACGATGAGCAGTTCTTC
TRBD2,-,TRBV19,TRBJ2-7,CASSPWGTSDDYEQYF,TGTGCCAGTAGTCCCTGGGGGACTAGCGATGACTACGAGCAGTACTTC
-,-,TRBV6-5,TRBJ2-7,CASSDTQVKSNF,TGTGCCAGCAGCGATACACAGGTTAAGTCGAACTTC
TRBD1,-,TRBV6-4,TRBJ1-1,CASRLNRGSTEAFF,TGTGCCAGCAGACTAAACAGGGGGAGTACTGAAGCTTTCTTT
-,-,TRBV21-1,TRBJ2-5,CASNLTGLETQYF,TGTGCCAGCAACCTGACAGGGCTGGAGACCCAGTACTTC
-,-,TRBV4-1,TRBJ2-3,CASSQASDTQYF,TGCGCCAGCAGCCAAGCCTCTGATACGCAGTATTTT
TRBD2,-,TRBV5-1,TRBJ2-3,CASSLGGTSGGSTDTQYF,TGCGCCAGCAGCTTAGGAGGAACTAGCGGGGGTAGCACAGATACGCAGTATTTT
-,-,TRBV7-9,TRBJ2-5,CASSLAGGGETQYF,TGTGCCAGCAGCTTAGCGGGGGGAGGAGAGACCCAGTACTTC
-,-,TRBV11-2,TRBJ2-3,CASSLGTDTQYF,TGTGCCAGCAGCCTCGGGACAGATACGCAGTATTTT
-,-,TRBV28,TRBJ2-1,CASSFGAGQYNEQFF,TGTGCCAGCAGTTTTGGGGCGGGACAGTACAATGAGCAGTTCTTC
-,-,TRBV2,TRBJ2-7,CASSLPPVEQYF,TGTGCCAGCTCCCTCCCCCCAGTCGAGCAGTACTTC
TRBD2,-,TRBV11-3,TRBJ2-1,CASSLTAGGSEQFF,TGTGCCAGCAGCTTAACGGCGGGAGGGTCTGAGCAGTTCTTC
TRBD1,-,TRBV29-1,TRBJ1-4,CSVKDRVATNEKLFF,TGCAGCGTCAAGGACAGGGTCGCAACTAATGAAAAACTGTTTTTT
-,-,TRBV12-5,TRBJ1-1,CASGFGGPRRAFF,TGTGCTAGTGGTTTCGGGGGGCCCCGCCGAGCTTTCTTT
-,few,TRBV14,TRBJ1-2,CASSQDGRDYGYTF,TGTGCCAGCAGCCAAGATGGCAGGGACTATGGCTACACCTTC
-,few,TRBV9,TRBJ1-1,CASSAPTGEAFF,TGTGCCAGCAGCGCGCCGACAGGTGAAGCTTTCTTT
TRBD1,-,TRBV2,TRBJ1-2,CASRWTGKNGYTF,TGTGCCAGCAGGTGGACAGGGAAAAATGGCTACACCTTC
-,-,TRBV18,TRBJ2-7,CASSPRGWTYEQYF,TGTGCCAGCTCACCACGAGGGTGGACCTACGAGCAGTACTTC
-,-,TRBV7-9,TRBJ2-2,CASSRSGELFF,TGTGCCAGCAGCCGGTCCGGGGAGCTGTTTTTT
TRBD2,-,TRBV2,TRBJ2-1,CASNPSGSLYNEQFF,TGTGCCAGCAATCCTAGCGGGTCCCTCTACAATGAGCAGTTCTTC
TRBD1,-,TRBV5-6,TRBJ2-7,CASSLTGTVSYEQYF,TGTGCCAGCAGCTTGACCGGGACAGTATCCTACGAGCAGTACTTC
-,-,TRBV11-2,TRBJ2-7,CASSLRQGPWAEQYF,TGTGCCAGCAGCTTACGTCAGGGTCCCTGGGCCGAGCAGTACTTC
TRBD1,-,TRBV9,TRBJ2-5,CASSPTGGGGETQYF,TGTGCCAGCAGCCCTACAGGGGGTGGTGGAGAGACCCAGTACTTC
TRBD2,few,TRBV18,TRBJ2-1,CASSLRGASGPLEHYNEQFF,TGTGCCAGCTCACTGCGAGGGGCTAGCGGCCCCCTCGAACACTACAATGAGCAGTTCTTC
-,-,TRBV6-5,TRBJ1-1,CASSAVSQGVEAFF,TGTGCCAGCAGTGCCGTTTCGCAGGGTGTAGAGGCTTTCTTT
TRBD2,-,TRBV29-1,TRBJ2-7,CSGTSGGSEQYF,TGCAGCGGGACTAGCGGGGGATCCGAGCAGTACTTC
-,-,TRBV27,TRBJ2-3,CASTKYPTSTDTQYF,TGTGCCAGCACCAAATACCCGACTAGCACAGATACGCAGTATTTT
-,-,TRBV20-1,TRBJ2-5,CSAEQGTTQYF,TGCAGTGCGGAACAGGGTACGACCCAGTACTTC
-,-,TRBV11-2,TRBJ1-1,CASSLTPAGDEGAFF,TGTGCCAGCAGCCTCACGCCTGCTGGGGATGAGGGCGCTTTCTTT
TRBD2,once,TRBV5-4,TRBJ2-1,CASTSGPNEQFF,TGTGCCAGCACTAGCGGGCCTAATGAGCAGTTCTTC
-,-,TRBV2,TRBJ2-7,CASEGQRITYEQYF,TGTGCCAGCGAAGGACAGAGAATCACCTACGAGCAGTACTTC
TRBD1,few,TRBV30,TRBJ1-1,CAWSVTGGAEAFF,TGTGCCTGGAGTGTTACAGGGGGGGCTGAAGCTTTCTTT
-,-,TRBV28,TRBJ1-1,CASRGNSYTEAFF,TGTGCCAGCAGAGGTAACAGCTACACTGAAGCTTTCTTT
TRBD2,once,TRBV7-9,TRBJ2-5,CASSRSHGLAGAERETQYF,TGTGCCAGCAGCCGAAGCCATGGACTAGCGGGAGCTGAACGAGAGACCCAGTACTTC
-,-,TRBV30,TRBJ2-2,CAWRQGYTGELFF,TGTGCCTGGAGGCAGGGGTACACCGGGGAGCTGTTTTTT
-,few,TRBV9,TRBJ2-5,CASSVGGGPETQYF,TGTGCCAGCAGCGTAGGTGGGGGCCCAGAGACCCAGTACTTC
-,-,TRBV7-2,TRBJ1-1,CASLLRGTEAFF,TGTGCCAGCCTCCTAAGGGGCACTGAAGCTTTCTTT
TRBD1,-,TRBV4-3,TRBJ2-7,CASSPRGQGSLGQYF,TGCGCCAGCAGCCCCCGAGGACAGGGCTCCCTGGGGCAGTACTTC
-,-,TRBV19,TRBJ1-6,CASSFHRVNGMNSPLHF,TGTGCCAGTAGTTTCCACAGGGTTAACGGTATGAATTCACCCCTCCACTTT
TRBD1,-,TRBV28,TRBJ1-1,CASKDRGWTEAFF,TGTGCCAGCAAGGACAGGGGATGGACTGAAGCTTTCTTT
TRBD1,-,TRBV28,TRBJ1-5,CASSLWGQGPNQPQHF,TGTGCCAGCAGTTTATGGGGACAGGGACCCAATCAGCCCCAGCATTTT
TRBD1,few,TRBV30,TRBJ1-1,CAWTVQGAVRMNTEAFF,TGTGCCTGGACCGTCCAGGGGGCAGTGAGAATGAACACTGAAGCTTTCTTT